This is a list of T cell receptor beta chains from one sample in a study of CD8+CD57+ T cells in acquired aplastic anemia. Using its own MiXCR run on the reads, TCRdb lists one record per CDR3 protein. The sample gives some 170,000 distinct CDR3 sequences, around 75% of which show up once; about 50% is in the top ten. The sample was sorted CD4+, CD8+, or CD8+CD57+ T cells (not recorded which) from PBMCs. These receptors were taken from a human donor with aplastic anemia. Each CDR3 is given with its conserved first and last residue. Fields, in order: clone size, V gene, CDR3 length, J gene, D gene, CDR3 protein, CDR3 DNA. The D gene is left open where the match is weak. The size entry is marked missing in some rows and otherwise reads once, few, many or a size class.

-	TRBV2	14	TRBJ2-1	-	CASSTGGGRDEQLF	TGTGCCAGCAGTACAGGAGGGGGCAGGGATGAGCAGCTCTTC
-	TRBV10-3	13	TRBJ1-1	-	CATARGLNTEAFF	TGTGCCACCGCGAGAGGACTGAACACTGAAGCTTTCTTT
-	TRBV10-3	12	TRBJ1-1	-	CAISTGPTEAFF	TGTGCCATTTCGACGGGGCCCACTGAAGCTTTCTTT
few	TRBV7-9	14	TRBJ1-1	-	CASSLAPGNTEAFF	TGTGCCAGCAGCTTAGCCCCCGGGAACACTGAAGCTTTCTTT
-	TRBV7-3	13	TRBJ2-7	-	CASAGDATYEQYF	TGTGCCAGCGCCGGCGACGCAACCTACGAGCAGTACTTC
-	TRBV25-1	15	TRBJ1-1	-	CASSDTRAPNTEAFF	TGTGCCAGCAGTGACACGCGGGCCCCAAACACTGAAGCTTTCTTT
-	TRBV20-1	17	TRBJ2-1	TRBD2	CSARRPLAEMNYNEQFF	TGCAGTGCTAGACGTCCTCTAGCGGAGATGAATTACAATGAGCAGTTCTTC
many	TRBV20-1	16	TRBJ2-1	-	CSASLPSLPVVYEQFF	TGCAGTGCTAGCCTACCGTCGTTGCCGGTAGTGTATGAGCAGTTCTTC
few	TRBV19	14	TRBJ2-2	-	CASSIVGITGELFF	TGTGCCAGTAGTATAGTCGGGATTACCGGGGAGCTGTTTTTT
once	TRBV10-3	12	TRBJ1-2	-	CAISESPTGRGF	TGTGCCATCAGTGAGTCTCCCACAGGACGGGGTTTC
few	TRBV7-6	15	TRBJ2-7	TRBD2	CASSLGVSGGYEQYF	TGTGCCAGCAGCTTAGGTGTTAGCGGGGGTTACGAGCAGTACTTC
-	TRBV5-8	9	TRBJ1-2	-	CASTGSDTF	TGTGCCAGCACCGGGAGCGACACCTTC
-	TRBV7-9	15	TRBJ2-1	-	CASMDYPVSYNEQFF	TGTGCCAGTATGGACTACCCGGTCTCCTACAATGAGCAGTTCTTC
-	TRBV7-9	13	TRBJ1-5	TRBD1	CASGQGLNQPQHF	TGTGCCAGCGGACAGGGACTCAATCAGCCCCAGCATTTT
few	TRBV9	13	TRBJ2-5	-	CASSVRRQETQYF	TGTGCCAGCAGCGTTAGGCGGCAAGAGACCCAGTACTTC
-	TRBV2	16	TRBJ2-7	-	CASSVPPATYAYEQYF	TGTGCCAGCAGTGTCCCCCCGGCCACGTACGCCTACGAGCAGTACTTC
-	TRBV5-1	14	TRBJ2-1	TRBD2	CASSLDGTSNEQFF	TGCGCCAGCAGCTTGGATGGGACTAGTAATGAGCAGTTCTTC
-	TRBV24-1	13	TRBJ2-1	-	CATSDGGLGEQFF	TGTGCCACCAGTGATGGAGGCTTGGGGGAGCAGTTCTTC
-	TRBV9	12	TRBJ1-4	-	CASSVRDEKLFF	TGTGCCAGCAGCGTAAGGGATGAAAAACTGTTTTTT
once	TRBV19	13	TRBJ1-1	-	CASCRAQNTEAFF	TGTGCCAGTTGCCGGGCTCAGAACACTGAAGCTTTCTTT
-	TRBV10-3	13	TRBJ1-6	-	CAINIDRDSPLHF	TGTGCCATCAATATTGACAGAGATTCACCCCTCCACTTT
few	TRBV6-5	16	TRBJ1-3	-	CASSTELSVGKKTIYF	TGTGCCAGCAGTACTGAGCTGTCAGTTGGGAAGAAAACCATATATTTT
-	TRBV5-1	13	TRBJ2-2	-	CASSGPNTGELFF	TGCGCCAGCAGCGGACCGAACACCGGGGAGCTGTTTTTT
-	TRBV7-9	13	TRBJ2-7	-	CASSSPTRSEQYF	TGTGCCAGCAGCTCTCCTACTCGGAGCGAGCAGTACTTC
few	TRBV7-8	14	TRBJ2-2	-	CASSVTGYSGELFF	TGTGCCAGCAGCGTAACAGGGTATTCCGGGGAGCTGTTTTTT
once	TRBV11-1	17	TRBJ1-4	-	CASSLRAGSATNEKLFF	TGTGCCAGCAGCTTAAGGGCCGGATCTGCAACTAATGAAAAACTGTTTTTT
-	TRBV5-4	12	TRBJ2-3	TRBD2	CASRRGGDTQYF	TGTGCCAGCAGGCGGGGGGGGGATACGCAGTATTTT
once	TRBV20-1	17	TRBJ2-1	TRBD2	CSASGTSGSRNYNEQFF	TGCAGTGCTTCCGGGACTAGCGGGAGTCGAAACTACAATGAGCAGTTCTTC
-	TRBV20-1	12	TRBJ2-3	-	CSAPGRTDTQYF	TGCAGTGCCCCGGGGCGCACAGATACGCAGTATTTT